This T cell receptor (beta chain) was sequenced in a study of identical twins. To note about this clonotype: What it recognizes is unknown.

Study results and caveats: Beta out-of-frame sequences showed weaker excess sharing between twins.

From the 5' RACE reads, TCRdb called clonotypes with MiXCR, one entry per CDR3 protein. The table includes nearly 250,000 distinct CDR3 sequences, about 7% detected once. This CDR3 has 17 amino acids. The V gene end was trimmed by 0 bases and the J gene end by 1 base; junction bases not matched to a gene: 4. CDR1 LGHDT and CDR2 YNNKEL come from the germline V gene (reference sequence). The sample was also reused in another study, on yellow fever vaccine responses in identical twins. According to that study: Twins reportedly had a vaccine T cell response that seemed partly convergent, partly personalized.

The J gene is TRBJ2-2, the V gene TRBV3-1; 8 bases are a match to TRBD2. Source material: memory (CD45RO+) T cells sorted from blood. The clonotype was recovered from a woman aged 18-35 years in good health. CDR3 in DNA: TGTGCCAGCAGCCAAGAGCGACTAGCGAGGAACACCGGGGAGCTGTTTTTT. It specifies CASSQERLARNTGELFF.